The entry below describes one T cell receptor beta chain. The antigen it binds to is not known. Within one base of it there is no much larger clone, and no base qualities were kept. The library relied on the immunoSEQ multiplex PCR assay. Deep sequencing of rearranged TCR beta loci, alongside multiparametric flow cytometry, was used to profile T cell repertoires. TCRdb carries this immuneACCESS record with in-frame sequences only. Its versions omit some clonotypes, under half of them owing to an unresolved V gene in the studies checked, with the rest unexplained. For this sample there are 65,000 to 90,000 clones; about nine tenths appear just once. Over 2% of the sample comes from the top ten. This record belongs to a study of lymphopenia after photon versus proton radiotherapy (dated by TCRdb to about 2019). Notes on the research overall: Photon and proton radiation therapy were compared by the study for their immunological effects in patients with gastrointestinal tumors who developed high-grade lymphopenia. A cohort of around 18 patients with gastrointestinal tumors who received either photon or proton therapy and subsequently developed lymphopenia was included. The goal of the study was to characterize the differences between the two radiation modalities in how they affect the immune system. General study outcomes and caveats: The authors looked at the survival association only in patients who died, and they framed better survival with proton therapy as a possibility rather than a demonstrated result. Relative stability during treatment was observed in proton-treated patients, whereas loss of naive T cells and TCR diversity and gain of effector/memory populations were observed in photon-treated patients. After the lymphocyte count nadir, oligoclonal expansion, especially of CD8+ Temra cells, was observed in photon-treated repertoires, and the drop in diversity was driven by this expansion. Across the cohort, a larger post-nadir drop in TCR diversity was inversely correlated with overall survival time among patients who died.

Per the germline V gene (reference sequence), SEHNR is the CDR1 and FQNEAQ is the CDR2. Compared with germline, V lacks 6 bases and J lacks 4 bases; bases without a gene match: 8. Including the terminal cysteine and phenylalanine, the CDR3 comprises 15 residues. The kept DNA is CDR3 alone, 45 bases in frame from the first base. The V gene is TRBV7-9 and the J gene is TRBJ2-5; TRBD2 agrees with 10 junctional bases. Sequenced here: peripheral blood, sampled from a patient treated with photon-based radiotherapy. This receptor was identified in a woman aged 40 to 55 with cholangiocarcinoma. The bases read TGTGCCAGCAGTTTTCTAGCGGGAGCAGTAGAGACCCAGTACTTC. Translated, this gives CASSFLAGAVETQYF. Beyond the CDR3, the reference TRBV7-9 and TRBJ2-5 genes provide the residues; the full variable domain reads: DTGVSQNPRHKITKRGQNVTFRCDPISEHNRLYWYRQTLGQGPEFLTYFQNEAQLEKSRLLSDRFSAERPKGSFSTLEIQRTEQGDSAMYLCASSFLAGAVETQYFGPGTRLLVL.